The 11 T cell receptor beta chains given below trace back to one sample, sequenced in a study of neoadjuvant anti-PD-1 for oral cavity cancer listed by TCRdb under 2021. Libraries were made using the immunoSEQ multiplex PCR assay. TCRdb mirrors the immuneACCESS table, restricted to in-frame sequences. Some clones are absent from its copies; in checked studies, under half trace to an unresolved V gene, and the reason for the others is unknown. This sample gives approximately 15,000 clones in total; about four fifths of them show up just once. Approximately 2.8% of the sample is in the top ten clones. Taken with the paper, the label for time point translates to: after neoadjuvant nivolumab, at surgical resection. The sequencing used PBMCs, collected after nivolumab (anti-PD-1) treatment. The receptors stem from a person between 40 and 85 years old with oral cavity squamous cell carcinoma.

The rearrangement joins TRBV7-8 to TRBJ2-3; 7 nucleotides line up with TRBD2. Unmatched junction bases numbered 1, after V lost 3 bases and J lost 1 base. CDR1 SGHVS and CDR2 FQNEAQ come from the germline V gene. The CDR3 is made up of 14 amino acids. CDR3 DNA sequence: TGTGCCAGCAGCTTTAGCGGGCGCACAGATACGCAGTATTTT. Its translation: CASSFSGRTDTQYF.

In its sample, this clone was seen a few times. The CDR3 spells CAWRRAGRDQPQHF. DNA of the CDR3: TGTGCCTGGAGGAGGGCAGGGAGAGATCAGCCCCAGCATTTT. The rearrangement links TRBV30 to TRBJ1-5, with D possibly TRBD1 on 5 matching bases. Germline CDR1 and CDR2: GTSNPN and SVGIG (reference sequence). V was trimmed by 3 bases and J by 5 bases, leaving 14 bases between them. The CDR3 sequence is 14 residues long.

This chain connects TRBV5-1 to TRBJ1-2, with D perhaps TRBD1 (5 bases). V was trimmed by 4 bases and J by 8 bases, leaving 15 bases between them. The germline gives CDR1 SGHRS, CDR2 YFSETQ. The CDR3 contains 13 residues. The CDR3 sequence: CASSMGTMGGYTF. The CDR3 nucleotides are TGCGCCAGCAGCATGGGGACCATGGGAGGCTACACCTTC.

The CDR3 is CASSPGRIQETQYF. CDR3 DNA: TGCGCCAGCAGCCCGGGACGGATCCAAGAGACCCAGTACTTC. The chain links TRBV5-1 to TRBJ2-5; D is tentatively TRBD1 or TRBD2 (5 bases each). CDR3 length: 14 amino acids. Germline-derived CDR1 and CDR2 are SGHRS and YFSETQ. The ends were cut back, 4 bases at V and 1 base at J, with 11 bases in the middle.

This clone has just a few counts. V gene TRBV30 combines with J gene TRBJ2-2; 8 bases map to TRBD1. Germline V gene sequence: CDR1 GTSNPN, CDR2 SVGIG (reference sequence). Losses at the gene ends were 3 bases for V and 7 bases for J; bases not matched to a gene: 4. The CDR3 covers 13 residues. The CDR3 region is CAWRVQGVGELFF. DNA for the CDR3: TGTGCCTGGAGGGTACAGGGGGTCGGGGAGCTGTTTTTT.

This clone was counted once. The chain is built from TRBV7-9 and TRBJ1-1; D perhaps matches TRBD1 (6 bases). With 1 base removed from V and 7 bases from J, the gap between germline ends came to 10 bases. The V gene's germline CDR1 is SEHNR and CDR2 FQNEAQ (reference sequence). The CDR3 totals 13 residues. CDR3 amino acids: CASSLGQVGEAFF. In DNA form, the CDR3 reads TGTGCCAGCAGCTTAGGACAGGTGGGTGAAGCTTTCTTT.

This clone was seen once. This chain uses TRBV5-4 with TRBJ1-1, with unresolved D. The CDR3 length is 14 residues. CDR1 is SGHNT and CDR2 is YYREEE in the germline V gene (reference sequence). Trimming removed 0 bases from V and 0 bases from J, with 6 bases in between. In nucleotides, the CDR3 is TGTGCCAGCAGCTTGGCTACGGTGAACACTGAAGCTTTCTTT. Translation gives CASSLATVNTEAFF.

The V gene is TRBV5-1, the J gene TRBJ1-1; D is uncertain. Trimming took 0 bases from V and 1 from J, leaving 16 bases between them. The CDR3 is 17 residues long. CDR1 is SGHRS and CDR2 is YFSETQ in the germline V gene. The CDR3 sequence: CASSLGGNLNQNTEAFF. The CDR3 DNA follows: TGCGCCAGCAGCTTGGGTGGGAATTTAAACCAGAACACTGAAGCTTTCTTT.

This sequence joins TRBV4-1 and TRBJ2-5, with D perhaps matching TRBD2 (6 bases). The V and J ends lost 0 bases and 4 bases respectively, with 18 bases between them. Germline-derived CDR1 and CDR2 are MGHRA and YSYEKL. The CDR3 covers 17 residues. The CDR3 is CASSQDSSSGVLETQYF. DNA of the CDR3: TGCGCCAGCAGCCAAGATTCCTCTTCGGGAGTTTTAGAGACCCAGTACTTC.

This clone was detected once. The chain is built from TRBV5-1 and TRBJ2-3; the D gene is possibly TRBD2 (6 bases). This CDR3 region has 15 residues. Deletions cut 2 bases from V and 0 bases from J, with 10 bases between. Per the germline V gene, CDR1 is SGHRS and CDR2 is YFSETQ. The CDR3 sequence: CASSFGGTSTDTQYF. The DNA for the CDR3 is TGCGCCAGCAGCTTCGGCGGGACTAGCACAGATACGCAGTATTTT.

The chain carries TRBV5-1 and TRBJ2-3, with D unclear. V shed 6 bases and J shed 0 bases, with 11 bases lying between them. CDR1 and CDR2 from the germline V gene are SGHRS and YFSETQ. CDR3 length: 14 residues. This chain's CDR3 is CASKLARSTDTQYF. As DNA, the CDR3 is TGCGCCAGCAAGTTAGCAAGAAGCACAGATACGCAGTATTTT.